The sequence of this T cell receptor beta chain was determined in a study of shared clonotypes between healthy human individuals. Naive CD8 cells comprised CD45RO-negative, CCR7-positively selected cells, excluding terminally differentiated effector memory CD45RA+ cells. Libraries were prepared by immunoSEQ multiplex PCR; TCRdb keeps only in-frame clonotypes and omits some of them. Here the sample spans fewer than 800,000 clones, just over 90% being singletons. Germline lookup yields CDR1 SGHVS and CDR2 FNYEAQ. Trimming cost V 5 bases and J 6 bases; bases outside gene matches: 7. The length of the CDR3 is 15 residues.

The V call is TRBV7-6, the J call TRBJ1-2; TRBD1 matches 12 bases. Sequencing was done on a sample of naive CD8+ T cells sorted from blood. The sequence came from a man aged 30 to 39 in good health. The CDR3 loop is CASSRIGDRGHGYTF. The CDR3 DNA sequence: TGTGCCAGCAGCCGTATAGGGGACAGGGGGCATGGCTACACCTTC.